The next 11 T cell receptor beta chains were all read from a single sample in a study of patients and donors after allogeneic stem cell transplantation. Each CDR3 protein is one row after TCRdb ran MiXCR on the RT-PCR reads. The data contain about 960,000 distinct CDR3 sequences, more than 15% of them singletons. Sequences were obtained from blood, either unsorted or a sorted T cell fraction (not recorded which). These receptors all come from a human donor who was either an allogeneic HSCT recipient or a stem cell or donor lymphocyte infusion donor (not recorded which). It is not recorded whose cells these are; they may come from a transplant donor.

Ten or more counts support this clonotype. The gene calls are TRBV25-1 and TRBJ2-2, with D tentatively TRBD1 (6 bases). V shed 4 bases and J shed 3 bases, with 15 bases lying between them. The CDR3 is 16 amino acids. Germline CDR1 reads MGHDK; CDR2 reads SYGVNS. CDR3 sequence reads: CASSVARGMDTGELFF. DNA for the CDR3: TGTGCCAGCAGTGTCGCCAGGGGTATGGACACCGGGGAGCTGTTTTTT.

This clonotype was counted at least ten times. The chain recombines TRBV12-3 or TRBV12-4 with TRBJ2-3; 8 nucleotides agree with TRBD2. There are 15 residues in the CDR3. Unmatched junction bases numbered 8, after V lost 7 bases and J lost 2 bases. The CDR3 reads CASKAASGSTDTQYF. The CDR3 bases are TGTGCCAGCAAGGCGGCTAGCGGGTCCACAGATACGCAGTATTTT.

This clonotype has only a few counts. V usage is TRBV7-9 and J usage is TRBJ1-1; TRBD1 agrees at 7 bases. Looked up from germline, CDR1 is SEHNR and CDR2 is FQNEAQ (reference sequence). The CDR3 runs to 13 residues. With 7 bases clipped from V and 6 bases from J, the junction kept 8 bases outside the gene matches. CDR3 nucleotides: TGTGCCAGCATGCAACAGGGGTGGGCTGAAGCTTTCTTT. Translating it yields CASMQQGWAEAFF.

This clonotype was picked up a small number of times. The chain links TRBV18 to TRBJ2-1; tentatively, D is TRBD2 (5 bases). Germline V CDR1 and CDR2: KGHSH, LQKENI. V dropped 3 bases and J dropped 5 bases, with 8 bases sitting between them. This CDR3 contains 13 residues. This CDR3 reads CASSPTRNNEQFF. In nucleotides, the CDR3 is TGTGCCAGCTCACCTACTAGAAACAATGAGCAGTTCTTC.

This clonotype was counted between two and nine times. This chain links TRBV12-3 or TRBV12-4 with TRBJ1-1, with D unclear. The V gene lost 6 bases and the J gene lost 1 base, with 6 bases spanning the gap. The CDR3 is 12 amino acids. The chain's CDR3 is CASRATNTEAFF. The CDR3, as DNA: TGTGCCAGCAGGGCCACGAACACTGAAGCTTTCTTT.

The chain employs TRBV6-1 and TRBJ1-5; no reliable D call. The V end was cut by 6 bases, the J end by 2 bases, with 14 bases between. This CDR3 is built from 15 residues. In germline, CDR1 is MNHNS, CDR2 SASEGT. The chain's CDR3 is CASSSTKEGNQPQHF. CDR3 sequence (DNA): TGTGCCAGCAGCTCCACTAAGGAGGGCAATCAGCCCCAGCATTTT.

CDR3 DNA: TGCGCCAGCAGCTTGAGTGGGGTCGAGACCCAGTACTTC. As protein: CASSLSGVETQYF. V usage is TRBV5-1 and J usage is TRBJ2-5; unclear D gene. Germline assignment: CDR1 SGHRS and CDR2 YFSETQ. The CDR3 runs 13 residues. V gave up 1 base and J gave up 5 bases, with 9 bases separating them.

A few counts support this clonotype. This rearrangement joins TRBV9 to TRBJ1-1; D is unresolved. The CDR3 consists of 12 residues. V was cut by 0 bases and J by 8 bases, with 8 bases left in between. Germline-derived CDR1 and CDR2 are SGDLS and YYNGEE. As DNA, the CDR3 is TGTGCCAGCAGCGTAGGCTCGGGAGAAGCTTTCTTT. This encodes CASSVGSGEAFF.

This clonotype was counted a few times. The genes are TRBV5-1 and TRBJ2-7; 7 bases fit TRBD2. The CDR3 totals 15 residues. V gave up 0 bases and J gave up 5 bases; unmatched junction bases: 8. Germline CDR1 is SGHRS and CDR2 is YFSETQ. The CDR3 DNA reads TGCGCCAGCAGCTTGGTGACGGGAGGAGTTCACGAGCAGTACTTC. Translated: CASSLVTGGVHEQYF.

This clonotype has at least ten counts. The chain is built from TRBV7-9 and TRBJ2-5, with D possibly TRBD2 on 6 matching bases. The length of the CDR3 is 15 residues. V was cut by 4 bases and J by 4 bases, with 16 bases left in between. Germline-derived CDR1 and CDR2 are SEHNR and FQNEAQ (reference sequence). The CDR3 spells CASSSGDGRRETQYF. The CDR3 bases are TGTGCCAGCAGCTCGGGAGACGGAAGGCGAGAGACCCAGTACTTC. Complete variable domain (other parts from reference TRBV7-9 and TRBJ2-5): DTGVSQNPRHKITKRGQNVTFRCDPISEHNRLYWYRQTLGQGPEFLTYFQNEAQLEKSRLLSDRFSAERPKGSFSTLEIQRTEQGDSAMYLCASSSGDGRRETQYFGPGTRLLVL.

The sample holds a few counts of this clonotype. The chain has TRBV3-1 and TRBJ2-1; D call uncertain. V was pared by 0 bases and J by 2 bases, with 14 bases between. The CDR3 has 17 residues. From germline, CDR1 is LGHDT and CDR2 YNNKEL (reference sequence). The DNA of the CDR3 is TGTGCCAGCAGCCAAGATCTAGACATCATCGCCTACAATGAGCAGTTCTTC. It encodes CASSQDLDIIAYNEQFF.